These 17 T cell receptor beta chains share one sample of origin, sequenced in a study of identical twins. TCRdb redid the calling of the 5' RACE reads with MiXCR, one entry per CDR3 protein. The profile shows hundreds of thousands of distinct CDR3 sequences, about 9.4% of them singletons. The sample also formed part of further work on yellow fever vaccine responses in identical twins.

Specimen: PBMCs. All receptors derive from a woman aged 18 to 35 in good health.

This chain uses TRBV7-9 with TRBJ2-3; possible D gene TRBD2, 5 bases. Per the germline V gene, CDR1 is SEHNR and CDR2 is FQNEAQ (reference sequence). Trimming removed 5 bases from V and 1 base from J, with 19 bases in between. The CDR3 is made up of 17 amino acids. CDR3 sequence: CASSPSLGDGGTDTQYF. The CDR3 region has the DNA TGTGCCAGCAGCCCCAGTTTGGGAGATGGGGGCACAGATACGCAGTATTTT.

This chain uses TRBV20-1 with TRBJ2-7; 10 bases align to TRBD2. The CDR3 consists of 17 residues. Germline CDR1 and CDR2: DFQATT and SNEGSKA (reference sequence). With 1 base clipped from V and 7 bases from J, the junction kept 16 bases outside the gene matches. The CDR3 is CSARGFSLAGATGEQYF. CDR3 nucleotide sequence: TGCAGTGCTAGAGGGTTTTCCCTAGCGGGGGCTACTGGGGAGCAGTACTTC.

The V and J genes are TRBV13 and TRBJ2-7; 9 nucleotides line up with TRBD2. Trimming at V came to 5 bases and at J to 2 bases, leaving 7 bases not matched to a gene. This CDR3 region has 15 residues. Germline lookup yields CDR1 PRHDT and CDR2 FYEKMQ (reference sequence). The CDR3 nucleotides are TGTGCCAGCAGCCTCCGGGGCGGGAGGGCCTACGAGCAGTACTTC. Translating gives CASSLRGGRAYEQYF.

This clonotype occurred a few times. This sequence joins TRBV28 and TRBJ2-3, with 7 bases fitting TRBD2. CDR1 is MDHEN, CDR2 SYDVKM, per germline. J gave up 2 bases and V 4 bases, and 9 bases lay outside the gene matches. The CDR3 is 16 residues long. The CDR3 reads CASSSRLSGSTDTQYF. CDR3 DNA: TGTGCCAGCAGTTCCAGACTTAGCGGGTCCACAGATACGCAGTATTTT. The full variable domain, completed using reference TRBV28 and TRBJ2-3, is DVKVTQSSRYLVKRTGEKVFLECVQDMDHENMFWYRQDPGLGLRLIYFSYDVKMKEKGDIPEGYSVSREKKERFSLILESASTNQTSMYLCASSSRLSGSTDTQYFGPGTRLTVL.

This clonotype was counted only a few times. The V call is TRBV11-3, the J call TRBJ2-1, with 8 bases lining up with TRBD1. Germline CDR1 SGHNT, CDR2 YENEEA. This CDR3 contains 15 residues. After removal of 4 bases from V and 1 base from J, the junction contained 3 bases not matched to a gene. As DNA, the CDR3 is TGTGCCAGCAGCTCAGGGGGCCTTTCCTACAATGAGCAGTTCTTC. Residues: CASSSGGLSYNEQFF.

In its sample, this clonotype was seen a few times. The chain links TRBV24-1 to TRBJ1-1; D might be TRBD1 (5 bases). From germline, CDR1 is KGHDR and CDR2 SFDVKD. This CDR3 comprises 14 residues. Trimming took off 4 bases at V and 4 bases at J, with 12 bases between the two ends. The CDR3 DNA reads as TGTGCCACCAGTGACCCAGGGTTAGGCACTGAAGCTTTCTTT. Encoded protein: CATSDPGLGTEAFF.

The sample holds a few counts of this clonotype. This rearrangement joins TRBV4-2 to TRBJ2-7; D is possibly TRBD1 (5 bases). In germline, CDR1 is LGHNA, CDR2 YNFKEQ. The CDR3 extends over 15 amino acids. Trimming shortened V by 0 bases and J by 4 bases, and 13 bases separated the two germline ends. CDR3 coding DNA: TGTGCCAGCAGCCAAGATCCGGAGACAGTTTACGAGCAGTACTTC. Protein: CASSQDPETVYEQYF.

This clonotype was seen only a few times. The gene calls are TRBV2 and TRBJ2-7; maybe TRBD2 (6 bases). Per the germline V gene, CDR1 is SNHLY and CDR2 is FYNNEI. CDR3 length equals 13 residues. V gave up 6 bases and J gave up 5 bases, with 14 bases separating them. The CDR3 bases are TGTGCCAGCAGGGGGGGAAGTACTCACGAGCAGTACTTC. It is translated as CASRGGSTHEQYF.

This clonotype came up many times. The chain links TRBV5-1 to TRBJ2-7; D is uncertain. The CDR3 runs 14 residues. V was cut by 7 bases and J by 2 bases, with 16 bases left in between. Germline CDR1 SGHRS, CDR2 YFSETQ. The DNA of the CDR3 is TGCGCCAGCTCCTTCATGGCAGGAACCTACGAGCAGTACTTC. This gives the protein CASSFMAGTYEQYF.

This chain connects TRBV29-1 to TRBJ2-2; 8 bases are shared with TRBD2. There are 14 residues in the CDR3. Germline values: CDR1 SQVTM, CDR2 ANQGSEA. V was clipped by 7 bases and J by 3 bases; unmatched bases: 7. CDR3 bases: TGCAGCGCTAAAACTAGCGGAGACACCGGGGAGCTGTTTTTT. It is translated as CSAKTSGDTGELFF.

At least ten counts were recorded for this clonotype. The genes are TRBV5-1 and TRBJ2-7; 9 bases line up with TRBD1. Germline values: CDR1 SGHRS, CDR2 YFSETQ. The CDR3 has 15 residues. The V segment lost 4 bases and the J segment 3 bases; nucleotides outside the gene matches: 8. CDR3 residues: CASSPLTGQGYEQYF. CDR3 DNA: TGCGCCAGCAGCCCCTTGACGGGACAGGGCTACGAGCAGTACTTC.

This clonotype has more than one count but fewer than ten. The chain has TRBV5-1 and TRBJ1-2; unclear D gene. Trimming cost V 0 bases and J 3 bases, with 12 bases left between them. The CDR3 consists of 15 residues. CDR1 SGHRS and CDR2 YFSETQ come from the germline V gene. CDR3 sequence: CASSLEGYSDYGYTF. CDR3 nucleotides: TGCGCCAGCAGCTTGGAAGGGTATTCGGACTATGGCTACACCTTC.

In its sample, this clonotype was seen many times. This rearrangement joins TRBV5-6 to TRBJ2-5, with 10 nucleotides matching TRBD2. The CDR3 is 15 amino acids. Per the germline V gene, CDR1 is SGHDT and CDR2 is YYEEEE. V lost 2 bases and J lost 4; bases outside the gene matches: 5. In DNA, the CDR3 is TGTGCCAGCAGCTTCCCTAGCGGGAGTGGAGAGACCCAGTACTTC. Its translation: CASSFPSGSGETQYF.

This clonotype was detected only a few times. This chain connects TRBV12-3 or TRBV12-4 to TRBJ2-7, with 11 bases fitting TRBD2. The CDR3 runs to 16 residues. The junction had 6 bases not matched to a gene; V was cut back by 5 bases and J by 0 bases. CDR3: CASSPGLAGPSYEQYF. CDR3 DNA sequence: TGTGCCAGCAGTCCCGGACTAGCGGGTCCCTCCTACGAGCAGTACTTC.

This clonotype was found a few times. Sequence at one end of the junction differs from germline and may be a read error. The chain couples TRBV7-7 to TRBJ2-5; D call uncertain. CDR3 length: 13 amino acids. CDR1 is SSHAT and CDR2 is FNYEAQ in the germline V gene (reference sequence). The CDR3 region is CASSATVGETQYF. DNA of the CDR3: TGTGCTAGCAGCGCCACAGTGGGAGAGACCCAGTACTTC.

This clonotype came up a few times. The CDR3 DNA reads TGCGCCAGCAGCCAGGACACGGCAAAGACCCAGTACTTC. Translation gives CASSQDTAKTQYF. The V gene is TRBV4-1, the J gene TRBJ2-5; tentatively, D is TRBD1 (5 bases). CDR3 length equals 13 residues. The germline V gene has CDR1 MGHRA and CDR2 YSYEKL. Trimming cost V 3 bases and J 6 bases, with 11 bases left between them.

This chain connects TRBV5-6 to TRBJ1-1; 7 bases are a match to TRBD1. CDR3 length: 15 amino acids. Germline CDR1 and CDR2: SGHDT and YYEEEE. The ends lost 7 bases at V and 6 bases at J; junction bases unmatched: 15. CDR3 DNA: TGTGCCAGCGCCATTAGGGGGCAGGGTAAGGCTGAAGCTTTCTTT. Its translation: CASAIRGQGKAEAFF. Supplemented by reference TRBV5-6 and TRBJ1-1, the full variable domain reads DAGVTQSPTHLIKTRGQQVTLRCSPKSGHDTVSWYQQALGQGPQFIFQYYEEEERQRGNFPDRFSGHQFPNYSSELNVNALLLGDSALYLCASAIRGQGKAEAFFGQGTRLTVV.